This TCR beta chain was identified in a study of T-cell memory formation after mild COVID-19. Overall study: Largely donor-specific TCR clusters were found. Whole-study results and caveats: Day 15 to 85 contractors were CD4/CD8 balanced; later expanders leaned CD4+. Among CD4+ contracting clones, most were CM and EM, and CD8+ ones EMRA. Unconfirmed was the SARS-CoV-2 specificity of second-wave clones that peaked on day 37.

This clonotype was detected ten times or more. Antigen unknown. TCRdb redid the calling of the 5' RACE reads with MiXCR, one entry per CDR3 protein. The top ten hold about 20% of the sample, which has fewer than 350,000 distinct CDR3 sequences, approximately 8% seen once. CDR3 length equals 13 residues. Per the germline V gene, CDR1 is GTSNPN and CDR2 is SVGIG (reference sequence). With 2 bases clipped from V and 5 bases from J, the junction kept 5 bases outside the gene matches. The rearrangement links TRBV30 to TRBJ1-1; TRBD1 matches 7 bases. Sequencing was carried out using PBMCs or a T cell subset sorted from them (not recorded which). The receptor comes from a man between 18 and 29 years old who had mild COVID-19 (a few samples of this study predate the infection). Cell type and time point are not known. CDR3 in DNA: TGTGCCTGGAGTAAGGCCAGGGGGACTGAAGCTTTCTTT. Translated, it gives CAWSKARGTEAFF.